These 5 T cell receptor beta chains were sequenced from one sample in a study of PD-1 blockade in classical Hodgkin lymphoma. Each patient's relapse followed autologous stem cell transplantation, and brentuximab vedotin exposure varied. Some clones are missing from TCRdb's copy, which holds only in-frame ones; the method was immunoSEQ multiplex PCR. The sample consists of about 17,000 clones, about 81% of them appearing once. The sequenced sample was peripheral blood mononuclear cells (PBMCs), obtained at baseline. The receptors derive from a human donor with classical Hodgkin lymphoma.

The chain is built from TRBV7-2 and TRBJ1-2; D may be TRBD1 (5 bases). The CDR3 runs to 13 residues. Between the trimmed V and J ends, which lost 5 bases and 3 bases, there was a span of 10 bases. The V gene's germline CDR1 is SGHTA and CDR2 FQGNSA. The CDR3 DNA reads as TGTGCCAGCAGCCCCCCGGGACACTATGGCTACACCTTC. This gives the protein CASSPPGHYGYTF.

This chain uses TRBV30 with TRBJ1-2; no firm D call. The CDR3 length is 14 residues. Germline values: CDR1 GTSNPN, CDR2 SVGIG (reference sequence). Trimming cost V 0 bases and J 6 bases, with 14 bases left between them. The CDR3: CAWSVVLSRDGYTF. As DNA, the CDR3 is TGTGCCTGGAGTGTGGTCCTCTCAAGGGATGGCTACACCTTC.

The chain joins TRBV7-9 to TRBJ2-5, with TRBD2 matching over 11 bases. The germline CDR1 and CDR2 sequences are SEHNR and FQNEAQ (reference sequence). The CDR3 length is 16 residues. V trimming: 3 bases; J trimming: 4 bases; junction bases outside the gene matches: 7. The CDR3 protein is CASSFMGLAATETQYF. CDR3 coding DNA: TGTGCCAGCAGCTTTATGGGACTAGCGGCGACAGAGACCCAGTACTTC.

The CDR3: CASSLEVRTAYGYTF. CDR3 coding DNA: TGTGCCAGCAGCTTAGAAGTCCGGACAGCCTATGGCTACACCTTC. The chain is built from TRBV7-9 and TRBJ1-2, with D possibly TRBD1 on 6 matching bases. The V end lost 1 base, the J end lost 4 bases, and 13 bases lay between the germline ends. Germline V lookup: CDR1 SEHNR, CDR2 FQNEAQ (reference sequence). The CDR3 length is 15 residues.

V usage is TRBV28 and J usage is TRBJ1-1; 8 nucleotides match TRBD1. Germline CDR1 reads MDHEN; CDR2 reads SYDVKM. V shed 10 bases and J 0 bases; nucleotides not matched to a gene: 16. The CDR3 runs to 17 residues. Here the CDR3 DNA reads TGTGCCACCTCGTCCGTCGGCAGGGGGCGAATGAACACTGAAGCTTTCTTT. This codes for CATSSVGRGRMNTEAFF. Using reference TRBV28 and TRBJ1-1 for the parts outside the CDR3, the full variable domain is DVKVTQSSRYLVKRTGEKVFLECVQDMDHENMFWYRQDPGLGLRLIYFSYDVKMKEKGDIPEGYSVSREKKERFSLILESASTNQTSMYLCATSSVGRGRMNTEAFFGQGTRLTVV.